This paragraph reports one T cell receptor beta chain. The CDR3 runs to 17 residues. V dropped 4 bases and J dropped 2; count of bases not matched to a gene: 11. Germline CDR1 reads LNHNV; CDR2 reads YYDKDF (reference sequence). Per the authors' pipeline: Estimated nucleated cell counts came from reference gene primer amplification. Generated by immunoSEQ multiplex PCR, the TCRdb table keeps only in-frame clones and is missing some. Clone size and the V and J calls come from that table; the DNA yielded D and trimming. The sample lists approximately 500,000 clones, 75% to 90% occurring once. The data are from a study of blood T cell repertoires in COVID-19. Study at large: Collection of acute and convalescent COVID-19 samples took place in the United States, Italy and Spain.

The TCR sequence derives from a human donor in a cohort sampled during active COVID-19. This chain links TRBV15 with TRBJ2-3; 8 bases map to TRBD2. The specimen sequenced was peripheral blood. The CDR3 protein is CATSTFRTSGFTDTQYF. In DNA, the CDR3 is TGTGCCACCAGCACCTTCAGAACTAGCGGATTCACAGATACGCAGTATTTT.